This T cell receptor (beta chain) emerged from a study of blood T cell repertoires in COVID-19. In the study overall: Acute-phase and convalescent COVID-19 samples originated in the United States, Italy and Spain.

The trim removed 4 bases at V and 6 bases at J, leaving 6 bases unmatched. The germline gives CDR1 SGHNT, CDR2 YYREEE (reference sequence). This CDR3 comprises 15 residues. The assay was immunoSEQ multiplex PCR, and TCRdb's table has in-frame clones only and misses some. The profile covers 310,000 or so clones, with about 87% appearing a single time and 8% to 9% taken by the ten largest. The sample taken for sequencing was PBMCs or T cells enriched from blood (not recorded which). V is TRBV5-4 and J is TRBJ1-4, with 10 bases fitting TRBD1. This receptor was identified in a woman under 30 who had recovered from COVID-19. The CDR3 here is CASSVTGTGDEKLFF. The CDR3 DNA reads TGTGCCAGCAGCGTAACCGGGACAGGGGATGAAAAACTGTTTTTT.